The clone carrying this T cell receptor beta chain has at least ten counts. These data come from a study of beta chain features in type 1 diabetes. CDR1 and CDR2 from the germline V gene are SGHDN and FVKESK. Unmatched junction bases numbered 5, after V lost 3 bases and J lost 4 bases. This CDR3 has 15 residues. The isolated RNA, all of it, was reverse transcribed, so expressed TCRB transcripts were what got sequenced. Produced via immunoSEQ multiplex PCR; TCRdb's table is partial and in-frame only. The sample has 300,000 to 350,000 clones; 14% are singletons. J is TRBJ2-3 and V is TRBV14, with 9 bases that match TRBD1. Input material: central memory CD4+ T cells from blood. The sequence came from a man under 40 in good health. CDR3 bases: TGTGCCAGCAGCCACTCCCGGGACAGGGCAGATACGCAGTATTTT. Protein product: CASSHSRDRADTQYF.